Included here is one T cell receptor beta chain sequence, with context. In the authors' methods: Amplifying reference gene primers gave estimates of nucleated cell counts. Data came from immunoSEQ multiplex PCR; TCRdb stores just in-frame clones and leaves some out. From that table come the V and J calls and clone size; the DNA was used to work out D and trimming. The data contain about 200,000 clones, approximately 88% of them singletons. These data originate in a study of blood T cell repertoires in COVID-19. Across the whole study: Samples of COVID-19 (acute and convalescent) were obtained from the United States, Italy and Spain.

The V end was cut by 10 bases, the J end by 2 bases, with 11 bases between. CDR3 length equals 13 residues. The germline gives CDR1 MNHEY, CDR2 SVGAGI. The V and J genes are TRBV6-5 and TRBJ1-4; no clear D. The receptor was derived from a middle-aged man with acute or convalescent COVID-19. The sequencing input was peripheral blood. The CDR3 DNA follows: TGTGCCACCTCGAGCGCGACTAATGAAAAACTGTTTTTT. Translated: CATSSATNEKLFF.